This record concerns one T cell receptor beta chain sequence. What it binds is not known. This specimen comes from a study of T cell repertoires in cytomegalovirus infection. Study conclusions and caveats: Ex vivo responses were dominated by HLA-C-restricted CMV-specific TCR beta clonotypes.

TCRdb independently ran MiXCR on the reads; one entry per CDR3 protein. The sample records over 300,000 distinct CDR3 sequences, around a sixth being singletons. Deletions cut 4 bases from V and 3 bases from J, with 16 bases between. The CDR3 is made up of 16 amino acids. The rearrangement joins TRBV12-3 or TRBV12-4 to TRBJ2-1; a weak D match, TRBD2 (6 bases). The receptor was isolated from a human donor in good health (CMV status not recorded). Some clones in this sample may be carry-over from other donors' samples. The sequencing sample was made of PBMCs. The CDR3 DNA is TGTGCCAGCAGTTCCGGGCGGGGTTTGGGCTACAATGAGCAGTTCTTC. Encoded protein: CASSSGRGLGYNEQFF.